Following are 22 T cell receptor beta chains from one sample sequenced in a study of beta chain features in type 1 diabetes. Sequencing targeted expressed TCRB transcripts, as all isolated RNA had been reverse transcribed. Only in-frame clones appear in the TCRdb table, and some are missing; sequencing was by immunoSEQ multiplex PCR. The sample contains 810,000 or so clones, about a sixth of which appear only once. Sequenced: naive CD4+ T cells from blood. Every receptor here comes from a young woman in good health.

In this sample, this clone turned up a few times. The gene calls are TRBV5-5 and TRBJ2-7, with a weak D call TRBD2 (5 bases). CDR1 is SGHKS, CDR2 YYEKEE, per germline (reference sequence). Trimming took 4 bases from V and 1 from J, leaving 18 bases between them. This CDR3 comprises 16 residues. CDR3 in amino acids: CASSPSSRDRSYEQYF. The CDR3 DNA reads as TGTGCCAGCAGCCCTAGTAGTCGGGATCGATCCTACGAGCAGTACTTC.

This clone was counted only a few times. Other DNA sequences in the same sample also yield this CDR3. The gene calls are TRBV7-2 and TRBJ2-5; a possible D gene is TRBD2 (5 bases). Germline CDR1 SGHTA, CDR2 FQGNSA. Trimming removed 3 bases from V and 5 bases from J, with 13 bases in between. This CDR3 region has 14 residues. The CDR3 is CASSLFGREETQYF. CDR3 sequence (DNA): TGTGCCAGCAGCTTGTTTGGGAGAGAGGAGACCCAGTACTTC.

This rearrangement joins TRBV21-1 to TRBJ2-7; the D call of TRBD1 is as the table states it, not checked on the DNA. TRBV21-1 is classified as a pseudogene. The CDR3 sequence is 13 residues long. The CDR3 nucleotides are TGTGCCAGCAGGACGGGACAGGGCCCCGTGGGATACTTC. Amino acid sequence: CASRTGQGPVGYF.

This chain links TRBV2 with TRBJ2-6, with D perhaps TRBD1 or TRBD2 (5 bases each). CDR1 is SNHLY, CDR2 FYNNEI, per germline. V was pared by 4 bases and J by 2 bases, with 15 bases between. The CDR3 has 17 residues. Here the CDR3 reads CASSARSRGPGANVLTF. CDR3 coding DNA: TGTGCCAGCAGTGCCCGCTCCCGGGGCCCTGGGGCCAACGTCCTGACTTTC.

This clone came up a few times. The chain uses TRBV18 and TRBJ2-7, with 13 positions matching TRBD2. The CDR3 runs 16 residues. Trimming cost V 0 bases and J 3 bases; bases outside gene matches: 2. CDR1 KGHSH and CDR2 LQKENI come from the germline V gene. The CDR3 DNA sequence: TGTGCCAGCTCACCACCGGGACTAGCGGGATTCTACGAGCAGTACTTC. This encodes CASSPPGLAGFYEQYF.

In its sample, this clone was seen a few times. V and J are TRBV5-6 and TRBJ2-1, with D possibly TRBD1 on 6 matching bases. The germline CDR1 and CDR2 sequences are SGHDT and YYEEEE. V lost 2 bases and J 5 bases, leaving 23 bases between the germline ends. The CDR3 contains 18 residues. The CDR3 is CASSLESGAARWNNEQFF. CDR3 DNA: TGTGCCAGCAGCTTAGAGTCAGGGGCAGCGCGATGGAACAATGAGCAGTTCTTC.

This sequence joins TRBV7-9 and TRBJ2-7, with D possibly being TRBD2 (5 bases). Germline V gene lookup returns CDR1 SEHNR and CDR2 FQNEAQ (reference sequence). The length of the CDR3 is 15 residues. Deletions cut 2 bases from V and 4 bases from J, with 15 bases between. The CDR3 protein is CASSLNSAGPYEQYF. For the CDR3, the DNA is TGTGCCAGCAGCTTAAATTCGGCGGGCCCGTACGAGCAGTACTTC.

This clone was observed a handful of times. V is TRBV15 and J is TRBJ2-1; 7 bases line up with TRBD2. This CDR3 is built from 17 residues. Germline V lookup: CDR1 LNHNV, CDR2 YYDKDF (reference sequence). V was clipped by 0 bases and J by 4 bases; unmatched bases: 9. The CDR3 DNA sequence: TGTGCCACCAGCAGAGATCCAGGCGGGAGCTCTTACAATGAGCAGTTCTTC. It yields the protein CATSRDPGGSSYNEQFF.

This clone was seen more than once but under ten times. The V and J genes are TRBV11-2 and TRBJ1-3, with D unresolved. V lost 3 bases, J lost 0 bases, and 12 bases lay in between. The germline gives CDR1 SGHAT, CDR2 FQNNGV. CDR3 length: 16 residues. CDR3 DNA sequence: TGTGCCAGCAGCTTGCGATACGACATCTCTGGAAACACCATATATTTT. Amino acid sequence: CASSLRYDISGNTIYF. Variable domain in full (rest from reference TRBV11-2 and TRBJ1-3): EAGVAQSPRYKIIEKRQSVAFWCNPISGHATLYWYQQILGQGPKLLIQFQNNGVVDDSQLPKDRFSAERLKGVDSTLKIQPAKLEDSAVYLCASSLRYDISGNTIYFGEGSWLTVV.

In this sample, this clone turned up a few times. The chain has TRBV5-1 and TRBJ2-1, with 13 nucleotides matching TRBD2. After removal of 7 bases from V and 7 bases from J, the junction contained 11 bases not matched to a gene. CDR3 length equals 16 residues. The germline V gene encodes CDR1 SGHRS and CDR2 YFSETQ. CDR3 loop: CASYLTSGRANNEQFF. The CDR3 DNA sequence: TGCGCCAGCTACCTCACTAGCGGGAGGGCAAATAATGAGCAGTTCTTC.

This clone was detected only a few times. Other DNA sequences of this sample code for an identical CDR3. The rearrangement links TRBV6-6 to TRBJ2-7, with 10 bases matching TRBD1. With 2 bases clipped from V and 4 bases from J, the junction kept 2 bases outside the gene matches. The V gene's germline CDR1 is MNHNY and CDR2 SVGAGI (reference sequence). CDR3 size: 14 residues. In DNA form, the CDR3 reads TGTGCCAGCAGTTACGGGACAGGGGTATACGAGCAGTACTTC. Amino acid sequence: CASSYGTGVYEQYF.

This sequence joins TRBV4-2 and TRBJ2-1; TRBD2 matches 14 bases. V lost 0 bases to trimming and J lost 9 bases; unmatched junction nucleotides: 10. Germline V gene lookup returns CDR1 LGHNA and CDR2 YNFKEQ. The CDR3 consists of 18 residues. The DNA for the CDR3 is TGTGCCAGCAGCCAAGACCGCGGGACTAGCGGGAGAGCGGGTGAGCAGTTCTTC. Its translation: CASSQDRGTSGRAGEQFF.

This clone was counted a few times. The chain carries TRBV7-2 and TRBJ2-3; D possibly corresponds to TRBD2 (6 bases). Deletions cut 1 base from V and 0 bases from J, with 11 bases between. The CDR3 runs to 16 residues. Germline V gene sequence: CDR1 SGHTA, CDR2 FQGNSA. CDR3 DNA sequence: TGTGCCAGCAGCTTAGGTCTACTAGCTAGCACAGATACGCAGTATTTT. This translates into CASSLGLLASTDTQYF. Full variable domain (outside the CDR3, taken from reference TRBV7-2 and TRBJ2-3): GAGVSQSPSNKVTEKGKDVELRCDPISGHTALYWYRQSLGQGLEFLIYFQGNSAPDKSGLPSDRFSAERTGGSVSTLTIQRTQQEDSAVYLCASSLGLLASTDTQYFGPGTRLTVL.

V usage is TRBV7-2 and J usage is TRBJ2-5; 10 nucleotides match TRBD2. The CDR3 consists of 13 residues. Germline trimming cut 5 bases from V and 5 bases from J; bases unmatched to any gene: 2. The V gene's germline CDR1 is SGHTA and CDR2 FQGNSA. This CDR3 reads CASSTSGAETQYF. Here the CDR3 DNA reads TGTGCCAGCAGCACTAGCGGGGCTGAGACCCAGTACTTC.

The chain couples TRBV6-5 to TRBJ2-3; the match to TRBD2 covers 9 bases. V lost 6 bases, J lost 3 bases, and 7 bases stayed unmatched. The CDR3 length is 15 residues. The germline gives CDR1 MNHEY, CDR2 SVGAGI. The CDR3 loop reads CASRSGSGRTDTQYF. CDR3 sequence (DNA): TGTGCCAGCAGATCAGGTAGCGGGAGAACAGATACGCAGTATTTT.

CDR3 protein: CASSSGGTRLVGNTIYF. The CDR3 DNA reads as TGTGCCAGCAGCTCCGGAGGGACCCGCCTGGTGGGAAACACCATATATTTT. The genes are TRBV7-2 and TRBJ1-3, with D perhaps matching TRBD1 (5 bases). V lost 4 bases and J lost 4, with 20 bases in between. This CDR3 comprises 17 residues. Germline loops: CDR1 SGHTA, CDR2 FQGNSA.

Note on this clone: Given the absence of the conserved phenylalanine or tryptophan at the CDR3 end, a read error is likely. Because the CDR3's place on the DNA is in doubt, the DNA is left out and the CDR3 is given as listed by TCRdb. The chain is built from TRBV6-6 and TRBJ1-2; the tabulated D call, TRBD1, remains unverified against the DNA. The CDR3 is 11 residues long, counting both termini. CDR1 is MNHNY and CDR2 is SVGAGI in the germline V gene (reference sequence). CDR3 residues: CASSYSGAIQV.

Concerning this clone: The junction departs from germline at one end; a sequencing error may be responsible. This sample also contains other DNA sequences that code for the same CDR3. The gene calls are TRBV11-2 and TRBJ2-3; D may be TRBD1 (6 bases). Germline V lookup: CDR1 SGHAT, CDR2 FQNNGV. The CDR3 totals 13 residues. The CDR3 DNA reads TGTGCCAGCAGCCTAGACAGGTCAGATACGCAGTATTTT. It yields the protein CASSLDRSDTQYF.

This clone was observed a few times. V gene TRBV9 combines with J gene TRBJ2-5; D is perhaps TRBD1 (5 bases). The V and J ends lost 4 bases and 1 base respectively, with 11 bases between them. There are 14 residues in the CDR3. Germline V CDR1 and CDR2: SGDLS, YYNGEE. This CDR3 reads CASSLTEAQETQYF. The CDR3 nucleotides read TGTGCCAGCAGCTTGACAGAAGCCCAAGAGACCCAGTACTTC.

V is TRBV2 and J is TRBJ2-2; D might be TRBD1 (6 bases). Germline V gives CDR1 SNHLY, CDR2 FYNNEI. Trimming removed 7 bases at V and 4 bases at J, with 10 bases between. The CDR3 covers 13 residues. The CDR3 sequence: CASKNRVTGELFF. CDR3 coding DNA: TGTGCCAGCAAAAACAGGGTCACCGGGGAGCTGTTTTTT.

This clone was seen a few times. The chain employs TRBV7-9 and TRBJ1-1, with D possibly TRBD1 on 5 matching bases. The germline V gene has CDR1 SEHNR and CDR2 FQNEAQ (reference sequence). This CDR3 is built from 16 residues. Trimming stripped 5 bases from V and 5 bases from J, with 21 bases between. CDR3 DNA: TGTGCCAGCAGCCAAGAGATCAGGGTCGGAGGGACTGAAGCTTTCTTT. It is translated as CASSQEIRVGGTEAFF. Supplemented by reference TRBV7-9 and TRBJ1-1, the full variable domain reads DTGVSQNPRHKITKRGQNVTFRCDPISEHNRLYWYRQTLGQGPEFLTYFQNEAQLEKSRLLSDRFSAERPKGSFSTLEIQRTEQGDSAMYLCASSQEIRVGGTEAFFGQGTRLTVV.

This clone was seen a handful of times. This chain connects TRBV28 to TRBJ2-7; D call uncertain. In germline, CDR1 is MDHEN, CDR2 SYDVKM. The V end lost 3 bases, the J end lost 0 bases, and 12 bases lay between the germline ends. The CDR3 covers 15 residues. CDR3 protein: CASSLTSTGSYEQYF. The CDR3 coding sequence is TGTGCCAGCAGTTTGACCTCGACGGGCTCCTACGAGCAGTACTTC.